Presented here are 2 T cell receptor beta chains from one specimen sequenced in a study of cytomegalovirus exposure and HLA in healthy donors. PCR employed 60 Vbeta and 13 Jbeta primers. Generated by immunoSEQ multiplex PCR, the TCRdb table keeps only in-frame clones and is missing some. The sample has about 110,000 clones; less than 80% are singletons. The sequenced sample consisted of PBMCs. The receptors shown here come from a woman between 45 and 60 years old in good health and CMV-seropositive.

The chain has TRBV25-1 and TRBJ2-7; D is uncertain. Between the trimmed V and J ends, which lost 2 bases and 3 bases, there was a span of 8 bases. Per the germline V gene, CDR1 is MGHDK and CDR2 is SYGVNS. The CDR3 has 13 amino acids. DNA for the CDR3: TGTGCCAGCAGTGAAGAGGTCAGCTACGAGCAGTACTTC. Amino acids: CASSEEVSYEQYF.

This clone has more than one count but fewer than ten. The chain combines TRBV7-2 with TRBJ2-2; 11 positions agree with TRBD1. The V segment lost 6 bases and the J segment 9 bases; nucleotides outside the gene matches: 6. CDR3 length: 14 residues. Germline V gene lookup returns CDR1 SGHTA and CDR2 FQGNSA. The CDR3 sequence: CASRGGQGAWELFF. The DNA of the CDR3 is TGTGCCAGCAGAGGAGGACAGGGGGCTTGGGAGCTGTTTTTT.